The 10 T cell receptor beta chains listed next were all sequenced from one sample in a study of CD8+CD57+ T cells in acquired aplastic anemia. CD8+CD57+ cell expansion had been shown by flow cytometry in patients chosen for sequencing. TCR beta VDJ and CDR3 were profiled, and genomic DNA was the template. TCRdb re-analysed the reads in MiXCR, keeping a single row per CDR3 protein. Of some 170,000 distinct CDR3 sequences detected, less than 60% appear once; the ten largest clones hold approximately 1%. The sequencing sample was made of sorted CD4+, CD8+, or CD8+CD57+ T cells (not recorded which) from PBMCs. The source of these receptors is a human donor with aplastic anemia.

The V gene is TRBV29-1, the J gene TRBJ2-3, with 7 bases that match TRBD1. J was trimmed by 4 bases and V by 5 bases; bases with no gene match: 0. The CDR3 is 11 amino acids. CDR1 SQVTM and CDR2 ANQGSEA come from the germline V gene. CDR3 amino acids: CSVTGADTQYF. CDR3 bases: TGCAGCGTTACAGGGGCAGATACGCAGTATTTT.

This clonotype was counted only a few times. This sequence may be a read error, since a much larger clone differs from it by one base. The genes are TRBV7-6 and TRBJ2-3; 8 nucleotides line up with TRBD1. Germline V gives CDR1 SGHVS, CDR2 FNYEAQ. J lost 3 bases, V lost 5 bases, and 7 bases had no gene match. CDR3 length equals 15 residues. CDR3 sequence: CASSGRQGRTDTQYF. In DNA form, the CDR3 reads TGTGCCAGCAGCGGGCGACAGGGGAGGACAGATACGCAGTATTTT.

This clonotype was seen a few times. The chain links TRBV29-1 to TRBJ1-2, with 7 bases lining up with TRBD1. Losses at the gene ends were 1 base for V and 3 bases for J; bases not matched to a gene: 2. Germline values: CDR1 SQVTM, CDR2 ANQGSEA. The CDR3 length is 13 residues. The CDR3 protein is CSVEGDSYYGYTF. CDR3 coding DNA: TGCAGCGTTGAAGGGGACAGTTACTATGGCTACACCTTC.

For this clonotype: A much bigger clone sits one base away, suggesting this may be a read error. V is TRBV5-1 and J is TRBJ2-2; D is unclear. The CDR3 loop spans 14 amino acids. V was trimmed by 4 bases and J by 2 bases, leaving 9 bases between them. CDR1 is SGHRS, CDR2 YFSETQ, per germline. The CDR3 spells CASSLSTNTGELFF. The CDR3, as DNA: TGCGCCAGCAGCCTTTCTACAAACACCGGGGAGCTGTTTTTT.

This clonotype was counted at least ten times. CDR3 nucleotides: TGTGCCAGCAGCTTAGTTGGGACGGGCTACACCTTC. Amino acid sequence: CASSLVGTGYTF. The V call is TRBV7-8, the J call TRBJ1-2; TRBD1 is a possible D gene (5 bases). Germline V gene lookup returns CDR1 SGHVS and CDR2 FQNEAQ. The length of the CDR3 is 12 residues. V was cut by 1 base and J by 8 bases, with 8 bases left in between.

About this clonotype: One junction end does not reproduce the germline sequence, and a read error may be involved. The chain employs TRBV10-3 and TRBJ1-6; D might be TRBD1 (5 bases). Germline CDR1 and CDR2: ENHRY and SYGVKD. This CDR3 contains 13 residues. The CDR3 region has the DNA TGTGCCAGCAGTGAGCAGGGTCGGTCACCCCTCCACTTT. Protein sequence: CASSEQGRSPLHF.

With regard to this clonotype: Compared with germline, one end of the junction differs, possibly owing to a read error. The chain employs TRBV7-9 and TRBJ2-5, with a tentative D call TRBD2 (5 bases). Germline lookup yields CDR1 SEHNR and CDR2 FQNEAQ (reference sequence). The CDR3 totals 14 residues. CDR3 amino acids: CANSLREYQETQYF. For the CDR3, the DNA is TGTGCCAACAGCTTAAGGGAGTACCAAGAGACCCAGTACTTC.

This rearrangement joins TRBV2 to TRBJ1-2; D uncertain. With 8 bases removed from V and 7 bases from J, the gap between germline ends came to 17 bases. Germline V CDR1 and CDR2: SNHLY, FYNNEI. The CDR3 is 13 residues long. The CDR3 protein is CASLMVVGTGYTF. DNA for the CDR3: TGTGCCAGCCTAATGGTGGTTGGTACTGGCTACACCTTC.

This rearrangement joins TRBV7-8 to TRBJ2-1; the D is unclear. CDR1 SGHVS and CDR2 FQNEAQ come from the germline V gene. This CDR3 has 12 residues. Trimming took off 5 bases at V and 10 bases at J, with 12 bases between the two ends. The CDR3 protein is CASSPYSKEQFF. The CDR3 region has the DNA TGTGCCAGCAGCCCCTATTCCAAAGAGCAGTTCTTC. Complete variable domain (other parts from reference TRBV7-8 and TRBJ2-1): GAGVSQSPRYKVAKRGQDVALRCDPISGHVSLFWYQQALGQGPEFLTYFQNEAQLDKSGLPSDRFFAERPEGSVSTLKIQRTQQEDSAVYLCASSPYSKEQFFGPGTRLTVL.

The sample holds one count of this clonotype. This chain connects TRBV29-1 to TRBJ1-2; 10 nucleotides agree with TRBD1. Losses at the gene ends were 7 bases for V and 4 bases for J; bases not matched to a gene: 9. Germline V CDR1 and CDR2: SQVTM, ANQGSEA. The CDR3 has 14 residues. CDR3: CSAGDRGGVYGYTF. CDR3 nucleotide sequence: TGCAGCGCCGGGGACAGGGGAGGAGTCTATGGCTACACCTTC.